This passage covers 29 T cell receptor beta chains from one sample sequenced in a study of T cells after yellow fever vaccination. TCRdb used MiXCR to reprocess the 5' RACE reads, holding one entry per CDR3 protein. Seen here are 200,000 to 250,000 distinct CDR3 sequences, 6.9% observed once, and the top ten hold roughly 0.93%. The sample in question was CD4+ T cells sorted from PBMCs, obtained 15 days after the yellow fever booster vaccination. Source of these receptors: a man aged 25-45 years who received the YFV17D yellow fever vaccine.

There are many counts of this clonotype. This chain uses TRBV20-1 with TRBJ1-4; tentative D call: TRBD1 (5 bases). This CDR3 has 14 amino acids. The germline V gene encodes CDR1 DFQATT and CDR2 SNEGSKA (reference sequence). V was clipped by 0 bases and J by 6 bases, with 11 bases between them. CDR3 sequence (DNA): TGCAGTGCTAGAGATCCCCAGGGTGATGAAAAACTGTTTTTT. This codes for CSARDPQGDEKLFF.

V usage is TRBV7-9 and J usage is TRBJ2-1, with a tentative D call TRBD2 (5 bases). Per the germline V gene, CDR1 is SEHNR and CDR2 is FQNEAQ (reference sequence). This CDR3 is 12 amino acids long. V was clipped by 4 bases and J by 14 bases, with 15 bases between them. DNA of the CDR3: TGTGCCAGCAGCTCCCTCAGGAGGAACAAGTTCTTC. Translating gives CASSSLRRNKFF.

The chain is built from TRBV5-1 and TRBJ2-5, with D perhaps TRBD1 or TRBD2 (6 bases each). CDR1 is SGHRS, CDR2 YFSETQ, per germline. This CDR3 has 14 residues. V lost 0 bases to trimming and J lost 3 bases, with 9 bases between them. CDR3 nucleotide sequence: TGCGCCAGCAGCTTGGGGGGGGCGAAAGAGACCCAGTACTTC. Its protein is CASSLGGAKETQYF.

Only a few counts were recorded for this clonotype. The rearrangement uses TRBV7-2 and TRBJ1-4; 7 nucleotides match TRBD1. The CDR3 sequence is 15 residues long. Germline V CDR1 and CDR2: SGHTA, FQGNSA. The ends lost 0 bases at V and 3 bases at J; junction bases unmatched: 1. CDR3 coding DNA: TGTGCCAGCAGCTTAGCCGGGACAGCTAATGAAAAACTGTTTTTT. It encodes CASSLAGTANEKLFF.

This clonotype was seen ten or more times. In DNA, the CDR3 is TGCAGTGCTAGTGATCCGATGAACACTGAAGCTTTCTTT. This encodes CSASDPMNTEAFF. V is TRBV20-1 and J is TRBJ1-1; no reliable D call. V shed 3 bases and J shed 0 bases, with 8 bases lying between them. The germline V gene encodes CDR1 DFQATT and CDR2 SNEGSKA (reference sequence). The CDR3 runs 13 residues.

In this sample, this clonotype turned up a few times. The chain combines TRBV6-5 with TRBJ2-2, with TRBD2 identical over 10 bases. V was pared by 8 bases and J by 2 bases, with 2 bases of the junction left unmatched. The germline V gene has CDR1 MNHEY and CDR2 SVGAGI. There are 14 residues in the CDR3. DNA of the CDR3: TGTGCCAGCGTAGCGGGAGGAAACACCGGGGAGCTGTTTTTT. This encodes CASVAGGNTGELFF.

To note about this clonotype: A much larger clone lies a single base off, so this may be a read error. The chain links TRBV2 to TRBJ2-1; tentative D call: TRBD2 (5 bases). Germline CDR1 SNHLY, CDR2 FYNNEI. Trimming took 10 bases from V and 5 from J, leaving 15 bases between them. The CDR3 runs to 13 residues. The CDR3 nucleotides are TGTGCCACCAGGTGGCTCGGGGACAATGAGCAGTTCTTC. As protein: CATRWLGDNEQFF.

The chain links TRBV20-1 to TRBJ2-1; TRBD2 aligns across 7 bases. From germline, CDR1 is DFQATT and CDR2 SNEGSKA (reference sequence). V lost 3 bases, J lost 3 bases, and 5 bases stayed unmatched. The CDR3 extends over 14 amino acids. CDR3 sequence reads: CSASPTSDYNEQFF. The CDR3 nucleotides read TGCAGTGCTAGTCCAACTAGCGACTACAATGAGCAGTTCTTC.

This clonotype was observed a handful of times. The CDR3 region has the DNA TGTGCCTGGAAGGCTATTGGGACCGGGGAGCTGTTTTTT. Residues: CAWKAIGTGELFF. V and J are TRBV30 and TRBJ2-2; D gene ambiguous. Per the germline V gene, CDR1 is GTSNPN and CDR2 is SVGIG (reference sequence). CDR3 length: 13 amino acids. Trimming left V 4 bases short and J 5 bases short, with 11 bases between.

The rearrangement links TRBV5-1 to TRBJ1-4, with 10 bases fitting TRBD1. The CDR3 loop spans 15 amino acids. V shed 4 bases and J 8 bases; nucleotides not matched to a gene: 8. Germline CDR1 reads SGHRS; CDR2 reads YFSETQ. DNA for the CDR3: TGCGCCAGCAGCCCCCTGGGGACAGGGGAAGAAAAACTGTTTTTT. This encodes CASSPLGTGEEKLFF.

This clonotype has a handful of counts. This chain joins TRBV24-1 and TRBJ2-5; either TRBD1 or TRBD2 may fit D (5 bases each). The V and J ends lost 3 bases and 5 bases respectively, with 15 bases between them. There are 15 residues in the CDR3. CDR1 is KGHDR, CDR2 SFDVKD, per germline. The CDR3 loop is CATSDHHGTGETQYF. The CDR3 DNA follows: TGTGCCACCAGTGATCACCACGGGACGGGGGAGACCCAGTACTTC.

The table lists this clonotype with many counts. This chain links TRBV7-2 with TRBJ2-5, with TRBD1 matching over 9 bases. The CDR3 loop spans 14 amino acids. CDR1 is SGHTA and CDR2 is FQGNSA in the germline V gene. V lost 6 bases and J lost 5; bases outside the gene matches: 7. This chain's CDR3 is CASRYRGPDETQYF. CDR3 sequence (DNA): TGTGCCAGCAGGTACAGGGGGCCTGATGAGACCCAGTACTTC.

Only a few counts were recorded for this clonotype. The V and J genes are TRBV7-3 and TRBJ2-1; weak D call: TRBD2 (6 bases). Between the trimmed V and J ends, which lost 2 bases and 0 bases, there was a span of 8 bases. This CDR3 is 15 amino acids long. Germline assignment: CDR1 SGHTA and CDR2 FQGTGA. The CDR3 reads CASSLRESSYNEQFF. CDR3 DNA: TGTGCCAGCAGCTTACGGGAGAGCTCCTACAATGAGCAGTTCTTC.

J is TRBJ2-1 and V is TRBV12-3 or TRBV12-4; 7 nucleotides line up with TRBD1. The CDR3 runs 15 residues. The junction had 11 bases not matched to a gene; V was cut back by 3 bases and J by 9 bases. CDR3 region: CASSFRTGGQLEQFF. CDR3 DNA sequence: TGTGCCAGCAGTTTCAGGACAGGCGGCCAGCTTGAGCAGTTCTTC.

This clonotype has just a few counts. V and J are TRBV7-2 and TRBJ2-3, with 9 bases lining up with TRBD2. There are 16 residues in the CDR3. CDR1 and CDR2 from the germline V gene are SGHTA and FQGNSA. The V gene end was trimmed by 3 bases and the J gene end by 6 bases; junction bases not matched to a gene: 10. CDR3 amino acids: CASSLGLAGFRDTQYF. In nucleotides, the CDR3 is TGTGCCAGCAGCTTGGGGCTAGCGGGGTTCAGGGATACGCAGTATTTT.

V is TRBV7-2 and J is TRBJ2-5; TRBD2 matches 10 bases. From germline, CDR1 is SGHTA and CDR2 FQGNSA. The junction had 8 bases not matched to a gene; V was cut back by 4 bases and J by 3 bases. The CDR3 consists of 16 residues. The CDR3 nucleotides are TGTGCCAGCAGCTCTCTAACGGGACTAGCGAAAGAGACCCAGTACTTC. It encodes CASSSLTGLAKETQYF. Looking up the rest from reference TRBV7-2 and TRBJ2-5 gives the full variable domain: GAGVSQSPSNKVTEKGKDVELRCDPISGHTALYWYRQSLGQGLEFLIYFQGNSAPDKSGLPSDRFSAERTGGSVSTLTIQRTQQEDSAVYLCASSSLTGLAKETQYFGPGTRLLVL.

This clonotype was seen a few times. The chain couples TRBV5-1 to TRBJ2-5; D gene unclear. Deletions cut 4 bases from V and 1 base from J, with 20 bases between. CDR3 length equals 17 residues. CDR1 and CDR2 (germline): SGHRS, YFSETQ. Here the CDR3 DNA reads TGCGCCAGCAGCCCCGGACGTAGGCCGTTGTCCCAAGAGACCCAGTACTTC. It encodes CASSPGRRPLSQETQYF.

This chain links TRBV21-1 with TRBJ2-6; the DNA was not compared with TRBD1, the D call given in the table. TRBV21-1 represents a pseudogene. The CDR3 spans 17 residues. For the CDR3, the DNA is TGTGCCAGCAACCCGGTCAGGGATTCATCTGGGGCCAACGTCCTGACTTTC. Protein product: CASNPVRDSSGANVLTF.

The gene calls are TRBV28 and TRBJ2-7, with D hard to call. Trimming removed 7 bases from V and 0 bases from J, with 7 bases in between. The germline V gene encodes CDR1 MDHEN and CDR2 SYDVKM. The CDR3 extends over 12 amino acids. The CDR3 region has the DNA TGTGCCAGCATGCCGGCCTCCTACGAGCAGTACTTC. Its translation: CASMPASYEQYF.

This clonotype has just a few counts. The V call is TRBV18, the J call TRBJ2-1; a weak D match, TRBD2 (6 bases). The CDR3 has 18 residues. Trimming took 4 bases from V and 1 from J, leaving 20 bases between them. CDR1 is KGHSH, CDR2 LQKENI, per germline. Here the CDR3 DNA reads TGTGCCAGCTCACAAACGCTTATCGGGACTCCTTCCTACAATGAGCAGTTCTTC. Encoded protein: CASSQTLIGTPSYNEQFF. The full variable domain, its missing parts supplied by reference TRBV18 and TRBJ2-1, is NAGVMQNPRHLVRRRGQEARLRCSPMKGHSHVYWYRQLPEEGLKFMVYLQKENIIDESGMPKERFSAEFPKEGPSILRIQQVVRGDSAAYFCASSQTLIGTPSYNEQFFGPGTRLTVL.

This clonotype turned up a few times. This sequence joins TRBV20-1 and TRBJ2-5; 8 bases fit TRBD1. The germline V gene encodes CDR1 DFQATT and CDR2 SNEGSKA (reference sequence). The CDR3 has 12 residues. The V and J ends lost 5 bases and 8 bases, in that order; junction bases with no gene match: 7. The CDR3 region is CSALGRGLTQYF. CDR3 in DNA: TGCAGTGCTCTCGGCAGGGGGCTAACCCAGTACTTC.

The V and J genes are TRBV15 and TRBJ2-1; TRBD1 is a possible D gene (5 bases). Germline assignment: CDR1 LNHNV and CDR2 YYDKDF (reference sequence). CDR3 length equals 14 residues. V gave up 4 bases and J gave up 8 bases, with 15 bases separating them. Here the CDR3 DNA reads TGTGCCACCAGCATGTGGCAGGGAACCGATGAGCAGTTCTTC. As protein: CATSMWQGTDEQFF.

The genes are TRBV6-6 and TRBJ1-2; no reliable D call. CDR1 is MNHNY, CDR2 SVGAGI, per germline (reference sequence). The CDR3 runs 11 residues. V shed 2 bases and J shed 9 bases, with 7 bases lying between them. CDR3 DNA sequence: TGTGCCAGCAGTTACCAGGAGAGCTACACCTTC. It specifies CASSYQESYTF.

This clonotype was seen repeatedly, ten times or more. This chain links TRBV7-2 with TRBJ2-1; 8 bases are shared with TRBD2. From germline, CDR1 is SGHTA and CDR2 FQGNSA. The CDR3 length is 13 residues. V lost 5 bases, J lost 12 bases, and 9 bases stayed unmatched. CDR3 coding DNA: TGTGCCAGCAGCACCGGACTAGCTGAGAGGCAGTTCTTC. It codes for CASSTGLAERQFF.

This clonotype came up a few times. The chain combines TRBV20-1 with TRBJ2-1, with D perhaps TRBD2 (6 bases). The germline gives CDR1 DFQATT, CDR2 SNEGSKA (reference sequence). Trimming removed 0 bases at V and 2 bases at J, with 8 bases between. This CDR3 has 14 residues. Written as DNA, the CDR3 is TGCAGTGCTAGAGAATCTAGCGCCTACAATGAGCAGTTCTTC. Residues: CSARESSAYNEQFF.

This clonotype was picked up a small number of times. This rearrangement joins TRBV27 to TRBJ2-5; D gene uncertain. The CDR3 extends over 14 amino acids. Trimming left V 5 bases short and J 4 bases short, with 14 bases between. Per germline, CDR1 MNHEY and CDR2 SMNVEV (reference sequence). CDR3 sequence: CASSGRGPGETQYF. The CDR3, as DNA: TGTGCCAGCAGTGGACGAGGTCCGGGAGAGACCCAGTACTTC.

The genes are TRBV27 and TRBJ1-2; no clear D gene. The CDR3 totals 13 residues. The V and J ends lost 5 bases and 5 bases respectively, with 12 bases between them. The germline V gene has CDR1 MNHEY and CDR2 SMNVEV (reference sequence). CDR3 nucleotide sequence: TGTGCCAGCAGTCCGCTCGCCCAATATGGCTACACCTTC. Translating it yields CASSPLAQYGYTF.

The table lists this clonotype with a few counts. This rearrangement joins TRBV20-1 to TRBJ2-1; D is undetermined. The CDR3 contains 15 residues. Germline CDR1 reads DFQATT; CDR2 reads SNEGSKA (reference sequence). CDR3 loop: CSVPPRVMARGEQFF. CDR3 nucleotides: TGCAGCGTCCCCCCCCGGGTGATGGCCAGAGGTGAGCAGTTCTTC.

This clonotype was found many times. The rearrangement links TRBV20-1 to TRBJ1-2; 12 positions agree with TRBD1. Germline CDR1 is DFQATT and CDR2 is SNEGSKA (reference sequence). The ends lost 4 bases at V and 8 bases at J; junction bases unmatched: 5. This CDR3 has 13 residues. The CDR3 loop is CSATGTGGEGYTF. The CDR3 DNA is TGCAGTGCTACCGGGACAGGGGGCGAAGGCTACACCTTC.